The T cell receptor (beta chain) under discussion was sequenced for a study of cytomegalovirus exposure and HLA in healthy donors. Regarding the study as a whole: More clonal expansion characterized HLA-associated TCR beta chains than equally common others in a later analysis. V- and J-gene trimming of TCR beta was linked (in a later analysis) to a missense DCLRE1C variant. In the analysis, some V segments, TRBV6-2 and TRBV6-3 included, were excluded as indistinguishable.

Concerning this clone itself: Its cognate antigen is unknown. A junction end diverges from the germline sequence, so it may reflect a read error.

Germline V gene lookup returns CDR1 LNHDA and CDR2 SQIVND (reference sequence). The CDR3 contains 15 residues. The PCR made use of 60 Vbeta and 13 Jbeta primers. Sequencing used immunoSEQ multiplex PCR; TCRdb keeps in-frame clones, though not all of them. The data contain some 120,000 clones, 74% of them singletons. Input material: PBMCs. The sequence was collected from a woman aged 45-60 years in good health and CMV-seropositive. This chain links TRBV19 with TRBJ1-4; 7 bases align to TRBD1. The CDR3 here is CASSVDRDPNEKLFF. As DNA, the CDR3 is TGTGCCAGTAGTGTAGACAGGGATCCTAATGAAAAACTGTTTTTT.